Sequencing of this T cell receptor beta chain was carried out in a study of cytomegalovirus exposure and HLA in healthy donors. In the study overall: Earlier, 95 million to 120 million unique TCR beta sequences were recovered from approximately 180 million T cells by an analysis.

60 Vbeta and 13 Jbeta primers were used in PCR. The data were produced by immunoSEQ multiplex PCR, yet TCRdb's version contains in-frame clones alone and is incomplete. Here the sample table reports about 60,000 clones. The study's findings and limits: Some V segments, TRBV6-2 and TRBV6-3 among them, were indistinguishable and were therefore excluded.

For this clone: As yet, its antigen is unknown.

The V end lost 3 bases, the J end lost 7 bases, and 15 bases lay between the germline ends. CDR3 length: 14 amino acids. Germline V gene data show CDR1 as SGHTA and CDR2 as FQGNSA. The sequence derives from a man over 45 in good health and CMV-seropositive. V usage is TRBV7-2 and J usage is TRBJ1-2, with D maybe TRBD1 (5 bases). The sequencing input was PBMCs. Here the CDR3 DNA reads TGTGCCAGCAGCTTGGGGGGATACCCACCTGGCTACACCTTC. Amino acid sequence: CASSLGGYPPGYTF. The full variable domain, in which reference TRBV7-2 and TRBJ1-2 provide the parts outside the CDR3, is GAGVSQSPSNKVTEKGKDVELRCDPISGHTALYWYRQSLGQGLEFLIYFQGNSAPDKSGLPSDRFSAERTGGSVSTLTIQRTQQEDSAVYLCASSLGGYPPGYTFGSGTRLTVV.